The source of this T cell receptor (beta chain) is a study of T cell repertoires in cytomegalovirus infection. As for the study in general: Public TCR beta signatures marked donors with CMV infection and the matching HLA. Study-wide results and limits: The cumulative frequency of public TCR beta families distinguished individuals who carried CMV together with the relevant HLA. It was HLA-C-restricted CMV-specific TCR beta clonotypes that dominated the response ex vivo.

A word on this clonotype: Its cognate antigen is unknown. One junction end disagrees with the germline gene, perhaps due to a read error.

TCRdb independently ran MiXCR on the reads; one entry per CDR3 protein. The profile shows more than 150,000 distinct CDR3 sequences, roughly 20% of them singletons. The source material was PBMCs. The TCR sequence derives from a human donor in good health (CMV status not recorded). Some clones in this sample may be carry-over from other donors' samples.

As DNA, the CDR3 is TGCTCCAGCAGCTCACAGGGGTCGGAGACCCAGTACTTC. This gives the protein CSSSSQGSETQYF. J is TRBJ2-5 and V is TRBV5-1, with 7 bases identical to TRBD1. CDR3 length equals 13 residues. Germline CDR1 SGHRS, CDR2 YFSETQ.